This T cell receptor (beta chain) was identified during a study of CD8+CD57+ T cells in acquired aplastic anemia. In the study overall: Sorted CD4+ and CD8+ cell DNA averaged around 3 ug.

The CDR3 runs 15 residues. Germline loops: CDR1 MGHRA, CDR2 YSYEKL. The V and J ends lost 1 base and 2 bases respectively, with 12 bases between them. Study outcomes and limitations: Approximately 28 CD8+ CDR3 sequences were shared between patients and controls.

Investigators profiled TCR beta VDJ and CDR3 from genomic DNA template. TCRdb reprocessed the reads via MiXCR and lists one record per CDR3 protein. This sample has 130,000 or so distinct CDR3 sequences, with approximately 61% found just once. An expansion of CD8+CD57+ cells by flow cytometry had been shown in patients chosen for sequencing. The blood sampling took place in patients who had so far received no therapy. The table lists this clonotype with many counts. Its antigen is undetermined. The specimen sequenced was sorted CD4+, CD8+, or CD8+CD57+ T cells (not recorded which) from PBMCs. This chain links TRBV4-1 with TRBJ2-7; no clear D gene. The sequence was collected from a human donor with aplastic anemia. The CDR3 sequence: CASSQVTASTYEQYF. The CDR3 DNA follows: TGCGCCAGCAGCCAAGTTACGGCCAGCACCTACGAGCAGTACTTC.